Shown below are 7 T cell receptor beta chains from a single sample sequenced in a study of metastatic and nonmetastatic thyroid tumors. Not a single patient had been given any form of treatment at any point before undergoing thyroid surgery. MiXCR re-clonotyped the PCR reads for TCRdb. The sample shows approximately 6,400 clones, approximately 15% of them seen only once. What was sequenced was tumor tissue. The source is a male donor with papillary thyroid cancer or a benign thyroid nodule (not recorded which). Some clones in this sample may be carry-over from other donors' samples.

This clone was counted at least ten times. The sample contains more than one DNA sequence encoding this CDR3. The gene calls are TRBV7-9 and TRBJ1-4, with a tentative D call TRBD1 (5 bases). Trimming stripped 5 bases from V and 7 bases from J, with 23 bases between. The CDR3 has 17 amino acids. Germline V gene lookup returns CDR1 SEHNR and CDR2 FQNEAQ (reference sequence). The CDR3 coding sequence is TGTGCCAGCAGCCCAGGGCAGGCTTTTGGTTTGGGTGAAAAACTGTTTTTT. Translated, it gives CASSPGQAFGLGEKLFF.

By its share, this clone is medium-sized. V and J are TRBV5-1 and TRBJ1-2; D may be TRBD1 (5 bases). CDR1 SGHRS and CDR2 YFSETQ come from the germline V gene. Trimming pared 4 bases from V and 8 bases from J, leaving 15 bases between. The CDR3 is made up of 13 amino acids. The CDR3 spells CASSTNRPTGYTF. As DNA, the CDR3 is TGCGCCAGCAGCACAAACAGGCCAACGGGCTACACCTTC.

This clone was counted at least ten times. V is TRBV30 and J is TRBJ2-5; D gene uncertain. In germline, CDR1 is GTSNPN, CDR2 SVGIG (reference sequence). Between the trimmed V and J ends, which lost 2 bases and 4 bases, there was a span of 5 bases. This CDR3 is 11 amino acids long. The CDR3 reads CAWSPGETQYF. For the CDR3, the DNA is TGTGCCTGGAGTCCGGGAGAGACCCAGTACTTC.

Points on this clone: This may come from a read error, since a much larger clone is one base off. The J gene is TRBJ1-3, the V gene TRBV5-4; 7 bases are shared with TRBD1. V trimming: 7 bases; J trimming: 4 bases; junction bases outside the gene matches: 11. The CDR3 consists of 15 residues. Germline V lookup: CDR1 SGHNT, CDR2 YYREEE (reference sequence). In nucleotides, the CDR3 is TGTGCCAGCGGCGGATTCGGGACAGCCGGAAACACCATATATTTT. It yields the protein CASGGFGTAGNTIYF.

Sample share makes this clone medium-sized (0.01 to 0.1%). This chain links TRBV19 with TRBJ1-6; D call uncertain. The germline V gene has CDR1 LNHDA and CDR2 SQIVND (reference sequence). The CDR3 runs 14 residues. The ends were cut back, 1 base at V and 8 bases at J, with 9 bases in the middle. CDR3 region: CASSIGERHSPLHF. The CDR3 region has the DNA TGTGCCAGTAGTATAGGCGAGCGACATTCACCCCTCCACTTT.

This clone is labeled as medium-sized. The V gene is TRBV10-3, the J gene TRBJ2-7; TRBD2 aligns across 11 bases. CDR1 ENHRY and CDR2 SYGVKD come from the germline V gene. CDR3 length: 15 amino acids. V trimming: 2 bases; J trimming: 4 bases; junction bases outside the gene matches: 4. CDR3 residues: CAISEGTSGEYEQYF. The CDR3 nucleotides are TGTGCCATCAGTGAGGGGACTAGCGGAGAGTACGAGCAGTACTTC.

The rearrangement joins TRBV20-1 to TRBJ2-2, with 9 bases identical to TRBD1. Germline CDR1 DFQATT, CDR2 SNEGSKA (reference sequence). The CDR3 is 17 residues long. V shed 2 bases, J shed 4 bases, and the junction held 11 bases outside the gene matches. DNA for the CDR3: TGCAGTGCTAGAAACCCTCCGGGACAGGGCTTCACCGGGGAGCTGTTTTTT. The encoded protein is CSARNPPGQGFTGELFF.